The clone carrying this T cell receptor (beta chain) has more than one count but fewer than ten. Its antigen is currently unknown. CDR1 MNHEY and CDR2 SVGAGI come from the germline V gene. The CDR3 has 13 residues. Trimming cost V 2 bases and J 8 bases; bases outside gene matches: 2. Multiplex touch-down PCR with TRB-A/B primers amplified rearranged V-D-J TRB sequences. In TCRdb, the multiplex PCR reads were re-called with MiXCR into one record per CDR3 protein. There are about 10,000 distinct CDR3 sequences in the sample; approximately 41% occur only once, and approximately 1.8% lies in the top ten. TCR beta rearrangements were amplified from peripheral blood genomic DNA. This entry belongs to a study of T cell repertoires in aging, cancer and after chemotherapy. Overall study context: Healthy donor repertoires were recorded over several months to years and showed clear clonal overlap.

Findings and limits, study-wide: Immunological memory after chemotherapy cannot be judged from the repertoire data. Across the chemotherapy interval, each cancer cohort showed higher median generation probability, suggesting thymic rebound.

This TCR came from a human donor in good health. This chain links TRBV6-5 with TRBJ1-2; 10 bases agree with TRBD1. Source material: blood. CDR3 DNA: TGTGCCAGCAGTTACAGGGACAGGGGCGGCTACACCTTC. Its protein is CASSYRDRGGYTF.